This TCR beta chain was observed in a study of shared clonotypes between healthy human individuals. The V end was cut by 2 bases, the J end by 12 bases, with 20 bases between. The CDR3 has 15 residues. CDR1 and CDR2 from the germline V gene are MNHEY and SVGAGI. Method: immunoSEQ multiplex PCR; TCRdb's copy keeps in-frame clones and lacks some. The repertoire has 550,000 to 800,000 clones, around 90% of them found once; the top ten carry 34%. The specimen sequenced was memory CD8+ T cells from PBMCs. Regarding subset: CD45RO+ cells pooled with CCR7-negative TemRA cells. The J gene is TRBJ2-1, the V gene TRBV6-5, with D maybe TRBD1 (6 bases). The source is a man aged 18 to 30 in good health. Some clones in this sample may be carry-over from other donors' samples. CDR3 residues: CASSYLERQVDMQFF. CDR3 bases: TGTGCCAGCAGTTACCTGGAAAGACAGGTAGATATGCAGTTCTTC.